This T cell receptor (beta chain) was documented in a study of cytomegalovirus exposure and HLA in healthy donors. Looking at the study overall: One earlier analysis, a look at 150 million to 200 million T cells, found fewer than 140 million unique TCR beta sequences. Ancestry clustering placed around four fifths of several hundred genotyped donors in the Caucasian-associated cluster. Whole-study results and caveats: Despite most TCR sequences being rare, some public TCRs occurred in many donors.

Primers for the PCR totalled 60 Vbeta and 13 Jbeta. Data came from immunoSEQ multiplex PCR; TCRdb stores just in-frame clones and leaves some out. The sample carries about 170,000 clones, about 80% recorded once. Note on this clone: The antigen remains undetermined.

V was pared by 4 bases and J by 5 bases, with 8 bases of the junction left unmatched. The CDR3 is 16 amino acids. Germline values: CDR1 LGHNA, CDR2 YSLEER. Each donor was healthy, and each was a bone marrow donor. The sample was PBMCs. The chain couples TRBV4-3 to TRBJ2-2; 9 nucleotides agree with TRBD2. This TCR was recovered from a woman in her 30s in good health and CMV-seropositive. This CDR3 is CASSRRSGRRTGELFF. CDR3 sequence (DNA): TGCGCCAGCAGCCGCCGTAGCGGGAGACGTACCGGGGAGCTGTTTTTT.